Each of the 19 T cell receptor beta chains below was sequenced from the same sample in a study of a mutant IDH1 vaccine in newly diagnosed glioma. Their antigens are not known. Indicated time point: week 23, last vaccination. Each dose delivered 300 ug of mutant IDH1 20-mer peptide subcutaneously with imiquimod. TCRdb keeps only in-frame clones here, not all; method: immunoSEQ multiplex PCR. The table shows around 41,000 clones, with 78% occurring only once. The sample was PBMCs, taken from a glioma patient whose treatment included an IDH1 peptide vaccine. The receptors shown here come from a woman aged 35 to 49 with glioma. Some clones in this sample may be carry-over from other donors' samples.

The rearrangement links TRBV11-1 to TRBJ2-3; D is unresolved. CDR1 SGHAT and CDR2 FQDESV come from the germline V gene (reference sequence). The V and J ends lost 4 bases and 3 bases respectively, with 8 bases between them. This CDR3 has 13 amino acids. The CDR3 here is CASSSKRTDTQYF. DNA of the CDR3: TGTGCCAGCAGCTCGAAACGGACAGATACGCAGTATTTT.

To note about this clone: At one of its ends the junction is not consistent with the germline gene, which may arise from a read error. V gene TRBV4-3 combines with J gene TRBJ2-1, with 11 positions matching TRBD2. From germline, CDR1 is LGHNA and CDR2 YSLEER. This CDR3 spans 17 amino acids. The CDR3 protein is CASSLIGTSGLYNEHFF. The DNA for the CDR3 is TGCGCCAGCAGCCTAATCGGGACTAGCGGACTCTACAATGAGCATTTCTTC.

The chain employs TRBV11-2 and TRBJ1-1; 10 bases map to TRBD1. The CDR3 length is 16 residues. Germline V CDR1 and CDR2: SGHAT, FQNNGV. V shed 4 bases, J shed 10 bases, and the junction held 15 bases outside the gene matches. CDR3 amino acids: CASSSAGTGVAGGAFF. The CDR3 DNA reads as TGTGCCAGCAGCTCGGCAGGGACAGGGGTGGCTGGGGGAGCTTTCTTT.

The chain is built from TRBV2 and TRBJ1-5; no firm D call. V shed 1 base and J shed 11 bases, with 15 bases lying between them. This CDR3 has 14 amino acids. The germline gives CDR1 SNHLY, CDR2 FYNNEI. The CDR3 DNA reads TGTGCCAGCAGTGAAGGGAGGGCTCCTCCAGCCCAGCATTTT. Its protein product is CASSEGRAPPAQHF.

This rearrangement joins TRBV10-3 to TRBJ2-5; 7 bases match TRBD1. This CDR3 has 16 amino acids. After removal of 10 bases from V and 5 bases from J, the junction contained 19 bases not matched to a gene. Germline V lookup: CDR1 ENHRY, CDR2 SYGVKD. The CDR3 bases are TGTGCCACCCAACAGCGACAGGGTACACTTACGGAGACCCAGTACTTC. The encoded protein is CATQQRQGTLTETQYF.

The CDR3 sequence is CATVQWANYNSPLHF. The CDR3 DNA reads as TGTGCCACCGTCCAGTGGGCCAACTATAATTCACCCCTCCACTTT. J is TRBJ1-6 and V is TRBV6-4, with no clear D. Trimming took off 10 bases at V and 3 bases at J, with 16 bases between the two ends. The CDR3 runs 15 residues. CDR1 is MRHNA, CDR2 SNTAGT, per germline.

The rearrangement links TRBV10-3 to TRBJ1-2, with TRBD1 as a possible D gene (5 bases). The CDR3 sequence is 14 residues long. The ends were cut back, 0 bases at V and 5 bases at J, with 10 bases in the middle. CDR1 ENHRY and CDR2 SYGVKD come from the germline V gene. The CDR3 sequence: CAISESRGEYGYTF. The CDR3 nucleotides read TGTGCCATCAGTGAGTCGAGGGGTGAATATGGCTACACCTTC.

The chain combines TRBV4-2 with TRBJ1-3; perhaps TRBD1 as D (6 bases). This CDR3 spans 16 amino acids. The germline CDR1 and CDR2 sequences are LGHNA and YNFKEQ. Trimming shortened V by 0 bases and J by 1 base, and 10 bases separated the two germline ends. The CDR3 nucleotides are TGTGCCAGCAGCCAAGATCTTAGGGGGTCTGGAAACACCATATATTTT. Protein product: CASSQDLRGSGNTIYF.

In its sample, this clone was seen a few times. V gene TRBV19 combines with J gene TRBJ2-2, with D possibly being TRBD1 or TRBD2 (7 bases each). V was shortened by 11 bases and J by 5 bases, with 18 bases between the two germline ends. Germline CDR1 and CDR2: LNHDA and SQIVND (reference sequence). This CDR3 comprises 14 residues. CDR3 protein: CAGRDSRRTGELFF. The CDR3 DNA reads as TGTGCCGGGAGGGACAGCAGAAGAACCGGGGAGCTGTTTTTT. The variable domain in full, completed from reference TRBV19 and TRBJ2-2, reads DGGITQSPKYLFRKEGQNVTLSCEQNLNHDAMYWYRQDPGQGLRLIYYSQIVNDFQKGDIAEGYSVSREKKESFPLTVTSAQKNPTAFYLCAGRDSRRTGELFFGEGSRLTVL.

The gene calls are TRBV28 and TRBJ2-7; D is uncertain. CDR3 length equals 16 residues. V shed 2 bases and J shed 0 bases, with 14 bases lying between them. Per germline, CDR1 MDHEN and CDR2 SYDVKM. The CDR3 nucleotides are TGTGCCAGCAGTTTAAAGTCAGATGCGCGCTCCTACGAGCAGTACTTC. Translating it yields CASSLKSDARSYEQYF.

The rearrangement uses TRBV2 and TRBJ1-1; D is perhaps TRBD1 (5 bases). Looked up from germline, CDR1 is SNHLY and CDR2 is FYNNEI. V was trimmed by 8 bases and J by 1 base, leaving 17 bases between them. CDR3 length: 15 residues. The CDR3 protein is CASLEIGTRNTEAFF. CDR3 in DNA: TGTGCCAGCCTTGAAATTGGGACCAGGAACACTGAAGCTTTCTTT. Supplemented by reference TRBV2 and TRBJ1-1, the full variable domain reads EPEVTQTPSHQVTQMGQEVILRCVPISNHLYFYWYRQILGQKVEFLVSFYNNEISEKSEIFDDQFSVERPDGSNFTLKIRSTKLEDSAMYFCASLEIGTRNTEAFFGQGTRLTVV.

This chain connects TRBV10-3 to TRBJ2-3; 9 bases line up with TRBD2. V lost 6 bases and J lost 6; bases outside the gene matches: 7. The CDR3 runs 14 residues. CDR1 ENHRY and CDR2 SYGVKD come from the germline V gene. In nucleotides, the CDR3 is TGTGCCATCAGAGGGGCGGGAGGGGGGGATACGCAGTATTTT. Its protein product is CAIRGAGGGDTQYF.

The rearrangement uses TRBV19 and TRBJ2-7, with 7 bases fitting TRBD2. The CDR3 consists of 15 residues. Germline lookup yields CDR1 LNHDA and CDR2 SQIVND (reference sequence). V lost 3 bases to trimming and J lost 1 base; unmatched junction nucleotides: 6. The CDR3 sequence: CASSIRGETSYEQYF. The CDR3 DNA reads TGTGCCAGTAGTATCCGGGGGGAGACTTCCTACGAGCAGTACTTC.

The V gene is TRBV27, the J gene TRBJ2-5; D is perhaps TRBD1 (6 bases). The germline CDR1 and CDR2 sequences are MNHEY and SMNVEV (reference sequence). This CDR3 spans 18 amino acids. V lost 5 bases to trimming and J lost 0 bases, with 22 bases between them. This CDR3 is CASSPEAPGHTYQETQYF. CDR3 nucleotide sequence: TGTGCCAGCAGTCCCGAAGCCCCGGGACATACGTACCAAGAGACCCAGTACTTC.

V and J are TRBV9 and TRBJ1-5; tentative D call: TRBD1 (5 bases). V lost 3 bases and J 6 bases, leaving 10 bases between the germline ends. Germline V CDR1 and CDR2: SGDLS, YYNGEE. This CDR3 region has 13 residues. The CDR3 sequence: CASSERGGQPQHF. The CDR3, as DNA: TGTGCCAGCAGCGAGAGGGGTGGTCAGCCCCAGCATTTT.

The chain employs TRBV29-1 and TRBJ2-7, with 7 nucleotides matching TRBD2. V was pared by 6 bases and J by 1 base, with 6 bases of the junction left unmatched. The V gene's germline CDR1 is SQVTM and CDR2 ANQGSEA. This CDR3 spans 13 amino acids. Written as DNA, the CDR3 is TGCAGCGTCTTGGGGGGGGAATCCTACGAGCAGTACTTC. Its protein product is CSVLGGESYEQYF.

This clone was detected only once. The V and J genes are TRBV6-6 and TRBJ2-7; D not resolved. With 6 bases removed from V and 2 bases from J, the gap between germline ends came to 8 bases. Germline loops: CDR1 MNHNY, CDR2 SVGAGI (reference sequence). The CDR3 consists of 12 residues. The CDR3 nucleotides are TGTGCCAGCAGCCTCGACCCCTACGAGCAGTACTTC. Protein: CASSLDPYEQYF.

The rearrangement uses TRBV2 and TRBJ2-7; 8 bases line up with TRBD1. In germline, CDR1 is SNHLY, CDR2 FYNNEI. The V and J ends lost 6 bases and 4 bases, in that order; junction bases with no gene match: 11. The CDR3 extends over 15 amino acids. CDR3 sequence (DNA): TGTGCCAGCAGAGATATCAGGGGGCTAGGGTACGAGCAGTACTTC. Amino acid sequence: CASRDIRGLGYEQYF. Supplemented by reference TRBV2 and TRBJ2-7, the full variable domain reads EPEVTQTPSHQVTQMGQEVILRCVPISNHLYFYWYRQILGQKVEFLVSFYNNEISEKSEIFDDQFSVERPDGSNFTLKIRSTKLEDSAMYFCASRDIRGLGYEQYFGPGTRLTVT.

This clone showed up just once. The chain has TRBV10-3 and TRBJ2-7; D is possibly TRBD2 (6 bases). The germline V and J ends were trimmed by 3 bases and 4 bases, with 13 bases remaining between them. The CDR3 covers 14 residues. The V gene's germline CDR1 is ENHRY and CDR2 SYGVKD. CDR3 sequence reads: CAISEMGGAYEQYF. The CDR3 DNA reads TGTGCCATCAGTGAAATGGGGGGAGCTTACGAGCAGTACTTC.